This record looks at one T cell receptor (beta chain) sequence and its context. Germline assignment: CDR1 SGHRS and CDR2 YFSETQ. V was clipped by 4 bases and J by 6 bases; unmatched bases: 3. This CDR3 is built from 14 residues. TCRdb's copy holds only in-frame clones and misses some; the assay was immunoSEQ multiplex PCR. The data contain approximately 250,000 clones, roughly 86% of them seen just once; the ten biggest clones take up roughly 4.9%. These data are taken from a study of blood T cell repertoires in COVID-19. Study at large: Acute and convalescent COVID-19 specimens originated in the United States, Italy and Spain. T cells, B-cell-depleted T cells, or PBMCs supplied cDNA or gDNA.

Seattle participants joined during active infection and were tracked over time. Material for sequencing was peripheral blood. This receptor was taken from a woman between 55 and 75 years old with COVID-19, enrolled during active disease. The chain combines TRBV5-1 with TRBJ1-6, with 8 bases lining up with TRBD1. CDR3: CASSVDRGNSPLHF. As DNA, the CDR3 is TGCGCCAGCAGCGTTGACAGGGGTAATTCACCCCTCCACTTT.